Following are 27 T cell receptor beta chains from one sample sequenced in a study of regulatory T cells in long-lasting Graves disease. Construction of the TCR beta libraries employed iRepertoire HTBI primers in conjunction with Arm-PCR of CDR3 regions. A single record per CDR3 protein comes from TCRdb applying MiXCR to the multiplex PCR reads. The data hold about 440,000 distinct CDR3 sequences, with around 14% observed a single time. The time point here: newly diagnosed GD, antithyroid drugs for less than 3 months. With RNA extracted from PBMCs as input, the TCR library was made. These data were also reused for a study on T cells in Graves' hyperthyroidism and ophthalmopathy.

The sample here was peripheral blood mononuclear cells (PBMCs), taken at new diagnosis, from a patient treated with antithyroid drugs. The receptor source for this set is a woman aged 25 to 39 with Graves disease.

This clonotype was observed many times. The chain is built from TRBV6-1 and TRBJ2-1; D is unresolved. Trimming cost V 2 bases and J 3 bases, with 11 bases left between them. The CDR3 is made up of 15 amino acids. CDR1 and CDR2 (germline): MNHNS, SASEGT. DNA of the CDR3: TGTGCCAGCAGTGAACCCATGAGGCTCTACAATGAGCAGTTCTTC. Translating it yields CASSEPMRLYNEQFF.

This clonotype was counted only a few times. It is unclear where the CDR3 begins or ends on the DNA, so no DNA is shown, and the CDR3 is as TCRdb lists it. The J gene is TRBJ2-5, the V gene TRBV9; TRBD1 reflects the table's D call only, with no check against the DNA. The CDR3 comprises 15 residues, both ends counted. Germline V gene sequence: CDR1 SGDLS, CDR2 YYNGEE. The CDR3 sequence: CASSARDFGAGTQYF.

J is TRBJ2-3 and V is TRBV27; D remains ambiguous. CDR1 is MNHEY and CDR2 is SMNVEV in the germline V gene (reference sequence). V was trimmed by 3 bases and J by 3 bases, leaving 7 bases between them. This CDR3 comprises 13 residues. The CDR3 region has the DNA TGTGCCAGCAGTTTGGGCAAAACAGATACGCAGTATTTT. Translating gives CASSLGKTDTQYF.

This clonotype occurred many times. CDR3 protein: CASSITGPDTQYF. The DNA of the CDR3 is TGTGCCAGCAGCATTACAGGGCCAGATACGCAGTATTTT. The chain uses TRBV11-2 and TRBJ2-3; D possibly corresponds to TRBD1 (6 bases). The CDR3 has 13 amino acids. V was trimmed by 5 bases and J by 4 bases, leaving 10 bases between them. CDR1 and CDR2 from the germline V gene are SGHAT and FQNNGV.

As to this clonotype: A single base separates this from a much larger clone, so it may be a read error. The chain recombines TRBV11-2 with TRBJ2-7; D unresolved. The V end lost 5 bases, the J end lost 4 bases, and 15 bases lay between the germline ends. The CDR3 length is 14 residues. Germline V gene lookup returns CDR1 SGHAT and CDR2 FQNNGV. In nucleotides, the CDR3 is TGTGCCAGCAGCCCCCTATCCGTTTCTTACGAGCAGTACTTC. Amino acid sequence: CASSPLSVSYEQYF.

This clonotype turned up a few times. The chain is built from TRBV6-6 and TRBJ2-1; tentatively, D is TRBD2 (5 bases). Germline-derived CDR1 and CDR2 are MNHNY and SVGAGI (reference sequence). The V and J ends lost 4 bases and 9 bases respectively, with 13 bases between them. This CDR3 comprises 13 residues. The CDR3 region is CASSCGGGAEQFF. The CDR3, as DNA: TGTGCCAGCAGTTGCGGAGGTGGCGCTGAGCAGTTCTTC.

A remark on this clonotype: One end of the junction fails to match germline, which may point to a read error. The chain has TRBV5-1 and TRBJ1-5; no definite D call. This CDR3 has 13 amino acids. The germline V gene encodes CDR1 SGHRS and CDR2 YFSETQ. CDR3 protein: CASSLAKDQPQHF. In DNA form, the CDR3 reads TGCGCCAGCAGCTTGGCCAAGGATCAACCCCAGCATTTT.

The chain links TRBV19 to TRBJ2-1, with TRBD2 matching over 14 bases. V dropped 0 bases and J dropped 5; count of bases not matched to a gene: 6. The CDR3 sequence is 18 residues long. Germline assignment: CDR1 LNHDA and CDR2 SQIVND (reference sequence). CDR3 bases: TGTGCCAGTAGTATAGACCCTCCGGGACTAGCGGGGGACAATGAGCAGTTCTTC. Translation: CASSIDPPGLAGDNEQFF.

This clonotype occurred a few times. The chain joins TRBV14 to TRBJ2-3, with 9 bases identical to TRBD2. V shed 5 bases and J 3 bases; nucleotides not matched to a gene: 6. The CDR3 is 15 residues long. Germline V gene lookup returns CDR1 SGHDN and CDR2 FVKESK. The CDR3 loop reads CASSYTSGWTDTQYF. The CDR3 DNA sequence: TGTGCCAGCAGCTATACTAGCGGGTGGACAGATACGCAGTATTTT.

This rearrangement joins TRBV5-4 to TRBJ2-1; the match to TRBD1 covers 9 bases. After removal of 7 bases from V and 6 bases from J, the junction contained 14 bases not matched to a gene. Germline CDR1 SGHNT, CDR2 YYREEE (reference sequence). The CDR3 totals 16 residues. The CDR3 is CASSPPRQGVANEQFF. CDR3 bases: TGTGCCAGCTCCCCCCCACGACAGGGGGTGGCCAATGAGCAGTTCTTC.

This clonotype was found a few times. The rearrangement joins TRBV2 to TRBJ1-5; D unresolved. The CDR3 is 13 amino acids. V was cut by 0 bases and J by 2 bases, with 2 bases left in between. Germline V gives CDR1 SNHLY, CDR2 FYNNEI. The CDR3 bases are TGTGCCAGCAGTGAAGCAGGCAATCAGCCCCAGCATTTT. Amino acid sequence: CASSEAGNQPQHF.

This clonotype has just a few counts. A much larger clone lies one base from this, so it may be a read error. The chain links TRBV6-9 to TRBJ1-2; D gene unclear. This CDR3 has 14 amino acids. V was cut by 3 bases and J by 12 bases, with 20 bases left in between. In germline, CDR1 is MNHGY, CDR2 SVAAGI. The CDR3 spells CASSYGFGTPPNTF. CDR3 coding DNA: TGTGCCAGCAGTTACGGTTTTGGCACCCCACCAAACACCTTC.

This clonotype showed up just once. V is TRBV2 and J is TRBJ1-1, with D perhaps TRBD1 (5 bases). This CDR3 has 12 amino acids. Germline lookup yields CDR1 SNHLY and CDR2 FYNNEI. V was trimmed by 2 bases and J by 6 bases, leaving 7 bases between them. The DNA of the CDR3 is TGTGCCAGCAGTGAACAGGGCTCTGAAGCTTTCTTT. Its translation: CASSEQGSEAFF.

In its sample, this clonotype was seen many times. CDR3 bases: TGTGCCAGCAGTTTTTCTACCGGCCGGCCAGGGGGAAACACCATATATTTT. Translation gives CASSFSTGRPGGNTIYF. This chain joins TRBV28 and TRBJ1-3; a possible D gene is TRBD1 (5 bases). The CDR3 spans 17 residues. V was pared by 3 bases and J by 4 bases, with 19 bases between. Germline values: CDR1 MDHEN, CDR2 SYDVKM.

In its sample, this clonotype was seen once. The CDR3: CASIYRGEGEQYF. For the CDR3, the DNA is TGTGCCAGCATCTACCGAGGTGAAGGGGAGCAGTACTTC. The chain employs TRBV2 and TRBJ2-7; D not certain. CDR3 size: 13 residues. The V gene's germline CDR1 is SNHLY and CDR2 FYNNEI. V dropped 7 bases and J dropped 7 bases, with 17 bases sitting between them.

The table lists this clonotype with a count of one. A clone one base away is much larger, so this may be a read error. The rearrangement joins TRBV6-2 or TRBV6-3 to TRBJ1-1; D uncertain. This CDR3 comprises 14 residues. The germline CDR1 and CDR2 sequences are MNHEY and SVGEGT. The CDR3 region is CTSSDSLGNTEAFF. Written as DNA, the CDR3 is TGTACCAGCAGCGACTCCCTTGGGAACACTGAAGCTTTCTTT.

As to this clonotype: It may be a read error: a sequence one base away is much more abundant. The chain combines TRBV7-9 with TRBJ2-5; 12 positions match TRBD2. The CDR3 is 17 amino acids. J lost 4 bases, V lost 5 bases, and 11 bases had no gene match. The V gene's germline CDR1 is SEHNR and CDR2 FQNEAQ (reference sequence). CDR3 coding DNA: TGTGCCAGCAGCCGGGAGACTAGCGGGAGTTTCATAGAGACCCAGTACTTC. Its protein is CASSRETSGSFIETQYF.

The V call is TRBV12-3 or TRBV12-4, the J call TRBJ2-3; D is unresolved. V was pared by 3 bases and J by 0 bases, with 7 bases between. This CDR3 has 14 amino acids. This CDR3 is CASSFGRSTDTQYF. DNA for the CDR3: TGTGCCAGCAGTTTTGGCAGAAGCACAGATACGCAGTATTTT.

In its sample, this clonotype was seen many times. At one end the junction does not follow the germline gene, possibly because of a read error. The chain uses TRBV7-9 and TRBJ2-7, with no clear D. Germline CDR1 reads SEHNR; CDR2 reads FQNEAQ (reference sequence). There are 14 residues in the CDR3. As DNA, the CDR3 is TGCGCCAGCAGCCAAGAGTGGAAGGGCTACGAGCAGTACTTC. This sequence encodes CASSQEWKGYEQYF. Drawing the rest from reference TRBV7-9 and TRBJ2-7, the complete variable domain is DTGVSQNPRHKITKRGQNVTFRCDPISEHNRLYWYRQTLGQGPEFLTYFQNEAQLEKSRLLSDRFSAERPKGSFSTLEIQRTEQGDSAMYLCASSQEWKGYEQYFGPGTRLTVT.

The chain couples TRBV20-1 to TRBJ2-1; 13 bases fit TRBD2. The germline V gene encodes CDR1 DFQATT and CDR2 SNEGSKA (reference sequence). V was pared by 1 base and J by 9 bases, with 6 bases of the junction left unmatched. The CDR3 has 15 amino acids. CDR3 region: CSARGLGTSGVEQFF. CDR3 DNA sequence: TGCAGTGCTAGAGGTCTCGGGACTAGCGGGGTTGAGCAGTTCTTC.

This clonotype was detected many times. V gene TRBV24-1 combines with J gene TRBJ2-2; D is unclear. Trimming left V 7 bases short and J 3 bases short, with 11 bases between. Germline-derived CDR1 and CDR2 are KGHDR and SFDVKD. The CDR3 consists of 14 residues. DNA for the CDR3: TGTGCCACCAGCCCGGTGTCGGACACCGGGGAGCTGTTTTTT. Encoded protein: CATSPVSDTGELFF.

This clonotype occurred many times. The chain employs TRBV4-1 and TRBJ1-4; D uncertain. The germline gives CDR1 MGHRA, CDR2 YSYEKL. V lost 2 bases to trimming and J lost 7 bases, with 14 bases between them. This CDR3 contains 15 residues. The CDR3 reads CASSQRGISSEKLFF. In nucleotides, the CDR3 is TGCGCCAGCAGCCAACGCGGAATTTCGTCTGAAAAACTGTTTTTT.

This clonotype has at least ten counts. The chain is built from TRBV29-1 and TRBJ2-7; 7 bases map to TRBD2. J gave up 9 bases and V 6 bases, and 14 bases lay outside the gene matches. The CDR3 consists of 13 residues. Germline CDR1 is SQVTM and CDR2 is ANQGSEA. As DNA, the CDR3 is TGCAGCGTGCCCCGAACTGGACTAGATGGGCAGTACTTC. It encodes CSVPRTGLDGQYF.

In this sample, this clonotype turned up many times. The genes are TRBV19 and TRBJ2-3, with TRBD2 matching over 8 bases. This CDR3 has 14 amino acids. CDR1 and CDR2 from the germline V gene are LNHDA and SQIVND (reference sequence). V lost 3 bases and J lost 1; bases outside the gene matches: 0. CDR3 residues: CASSMTSGTDTQYF. The CDR3 bases are TGTGCCAGTAGTATGACTAGCGGCACAGATACGCAGTATTTT.

Concerning this clonotype: A much larger clone differs from this one at a single base, so this may be a read error. The chain carries TRBV12-3 or TRBV12-4 and TRBJ2-7, with 9 bases aligning to TRBD1. This CDR3 is built from 15 residues. The chain's CDR3 is CASSPSGTGFYEQHF. The DNA of the CDR3 is TGTGCCAGCAGTCCCTCCGGGACAGGGTTTTACGAGCAGCACTTC.

This clonotype has at least ten counts. The genes are TRBV12-3 or TRBV12-4 and TRBJ1-2, with D perhaps TRBD1 (5 bases). Deletions cut 3 bases from V and 4 bases from J, with 15 bases between. The length of the CDR3 is 15 residues. CDR3 sequence reads: CASSFSADTLYGYTF. In DNA, the CDR3 is TGTGCCAGCAGTTTCTCGGCGGACACCCTCTATGGCTACACCTTC.

This clonotype was counted ten times or more. V and J are TRBV2 and TRBJ2-1; D ambiguous. The CDR3 covers 14 residues. Germline V lookup: CDR1 SNHLY, CDR2 FYNNEI. V lost 6 bases and J 4 bases, leaving 13 bases between the germline ends. CDR3 coding DNA: TGTGCCAGCAGCTCTTCTGGGCTTTACAATGAGCAGTTCTTC. Translated, it gives CASSSSGLYNEQFF.